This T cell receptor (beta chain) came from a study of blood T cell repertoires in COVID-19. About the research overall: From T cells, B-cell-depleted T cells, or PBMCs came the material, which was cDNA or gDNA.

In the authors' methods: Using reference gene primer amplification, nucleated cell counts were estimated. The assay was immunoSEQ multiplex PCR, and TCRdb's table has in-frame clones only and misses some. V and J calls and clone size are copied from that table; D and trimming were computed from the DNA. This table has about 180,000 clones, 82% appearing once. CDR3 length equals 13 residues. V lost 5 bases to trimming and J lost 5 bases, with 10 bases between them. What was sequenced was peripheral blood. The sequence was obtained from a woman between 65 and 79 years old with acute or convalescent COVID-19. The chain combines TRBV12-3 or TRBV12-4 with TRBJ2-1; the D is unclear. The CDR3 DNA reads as TGTGCCAGCAGTCTCCTCCGGGACAATGAGCAGTTCTTC. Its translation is CASSLLRDNEQFF.